This entry lists 2 T cell receptor beta chains sequenced from one sample in a study of cytomegalovirus exposure and HLA in healthy donors. This PCR relied on a set of 60 Vbeta primers and 13 Jbeta primers. Some clones are missing from TCRdb's copy, which holds only in-frame ones; the method was immunoSEQ multiplex PCR. The data contain about 160,000 clones, approximately 81% of them singletons. The sequenced material came from PBMCs. The receptors here all came from a man aged 45-65 years in good health and CMV-seropositive.

The chain joins TRBV6-5 to TRBJ2-2; 8 bases line up with TRBD1. Looked up from germline, CDR1 is MNHEY and CDR2 is SVGAGI. V lost 6 bases and J lost 5; bases outside the gene matches: 8. This CDR3 contains 15 residues. The CDR3 region has the DNA TGTGCCAGCAGCCGCGACAGGGGCCCTACCGGGGAGCTGTTTTTT. This encodes CASSRDRGPTGELFF.

The chain employs TRBV9 and TRBJ2-7; perhaps TRBD2 as D (6 bases). Germline-derived CDR1 and CDR2 are SGDLS and YYNGEE. The V end lost 4 bases, the J end lost 0 bases, and 17 bases lay between the germline ends. The CDR3 consists of 16 residues. The CDR3 loop is CASSLSGSGSSYEQYF. The CDR3, as DNA: TGTGCCAGCAGCCTTTCCGGGAGCGGCAGCTCCTACGAGCAGTACTTC.